The text below deals with one TCR beta chain. Its antigen is unidentified. The CDR3 covers 13 residues. Trimming stripped 2 bases from V and 8 bases from J, with 10 bases between. The germline V gene encodes CDR1 SGHAT and CDR2 FQNNGV. Researchers ran the PCR with 60 Vbeta and 13 Jbeta primers. Libraries were prepared by immunoSEQ multiplex PCR; TCRdb keeps only in-frame clonotypes and omits some of them. The sample lists approximately 140,000 clones; less than 85% were seen once. This record comes from a study of cytomegalovirus exposure and HLA in healthy donors. Study findings and constraints: What was likely a sequencing artifact was a cluster of highly shared sequence variants.

The origin of this receptor is a man aged 45 to 65 in good health and CMV-seropositive. This sequence joins TRBV11-2 and TRBJ2-1, with D perhaps matching TRBD1 (6 bases). The sample was PBMCs. In DNA, the CDR3 is TGTGCCAGCAGCTTACAGGGGTTGGATGAGCAGTTCTTC. It codes for CASSLQGLDEQFF.